These T cell receptor beta chains were read from a single sample in a study of EBV T-cell therapy then PD-1 blockade in nasopharyngeal carcinoma. The repertoire was sequenced with immunoSEQ multiplex PCR; TCRdb's copy has only in-frame clones and lacks some. The sample has around 22,000 clones, over 65% seen once; the top ten hold less than 25%. No antigen is known for these receptors. Here the sequenced sample was CD8+ T cells from blood, taken at day -245 from a patient whose treatment included autologous EBV-specific T cells and nivolumab. The receptors originated from a man aged 35-49 years with nasopharyngeal carcinoma. The CDR3 runs from the conserved cysteine through the conserved F or W. Each record gives: J gene, V gene, CDR3 protein.

j_gene: TRBJ1-5
v_gene: TRBV4-3
CDR3aa: CASSQEILSGAQHF

j_gene: TRBJ2-7
v_gene: TRBV9
CDR3aa: CASSVDVGGRYEQYF

j_gene: TRBJ2-1
v_gene: TRBV7-8
CDR3aa: CASSLGGEQFF

j_gene: TRBJ2-6
v_gene: TRBV7-9
CDR3aa: CASSPPDRAQSSGANVLTF

j_gene: TRBJ2-5
v_gene: TRBV5-1
CDR3aa: CASSSSWTEGLGRQETQYF

j_gene: TRBJ2-3
v_gene: TRBV5-4
CDR3aa: CAEKPWGGARDTQYF

j_gene: TRBJ2-2
v_gene: TRBV7-3
CDR3aa: CASSLWPGSTTGELFF

j_gene: TRBJ1-1
v_gene: TRBV9
CDR3aa: CASSTGGMNTEAFF

j_gene: TRBJ1-2
v_gene: TRBV6-5
CDR3aa: CASPSPGSDYGYTF

j_gene: TRBJ2-7
v_gene: TRBV24-1
CDR3aa: CATSLLSSYEQYF

j_gene: TRBJ1-1
v_gene: TRBV12-3/TRBV12-4
CDR3aa: CASYGQEAFF

j_gene: TRBJ1-2
v_gene: TRBV7-9
CDR3aa: CASSFGQGASGYTF

j_gene: TRBJ2-7
v_gene: TRBV29-1
CDR3aa: CSAVGDRGPYEQYF

j_gene: TRBJ1-2
v_gene: TRBV4-1
CDR3aa: CASSLPLGGYTF

j_gene: TRBJ2-5
v_gene: TRBV4-3
CDR3aa: CASSQGPGSSETQYF

j_gene: TRBJ2-5
v_gene: TRBV9
CDR3aa: CASSAKQEQETQYF

j_gene: TRBJ1-6
v_gene: TRBV6-5
CDR3aa: CASSYGTGLSPLHF

j_gene: TRBJ2-2
v_gene: TRBV23-1
CDR3aa: CASSQRNRGTGELFF

j_gene: TRBJ1-5
v_gene: TRBV4-1
CDR3aa: CASSQDMGNSNQPQHF

j_gene: TRBJ1-4
v_gene: TRBV10-3
CDR3aa: CASGETGDEKLFF

j_gene: TRBJ1-1
v_gene: TRBV6-5
CDR3aa: CASNSGGESTEAFF

j_gene: TRBJ2-2
v_gene: TRBV7-2
CDR3aa: CASSFIPGTSGGGLELFF

j_gene: TRBJ2-1
v_gene: TRBV6-4
CDR3aa: CASSDRDNNEQFF

j_gene: TRBJ1-1
v_gene: TRBV3-1/TRBV3-2
CDR3aa: CASSQDFLSGQTTGTEAFF

j_gene: TRBJ1-2
v_gene: TRBV5-6
CDR3aa: CASRTAGANYGYTF

j_gene: TRBJ2-2
v_gene: TRBV27
CDR3aa: CATSLSVNTGELFF

j_gene: TRBJ2-1
v_gene: TRBV6-2/TRBV6-3
CDR3aa: CASSYSGASGGSDEQFF

j_gene: TRBJ2-2
v_gene: TRBV6-5
CDR3aa: CASGGGVYTGELFF

j_gene: TRBJ1-2
v_gene: TRBV19
CDR3aa: CASSIDGYGYTF

j_gene: TRBJ2-7
v_gene: TRBV30
CDR3aa: CAWSEREHTTYEQYF

j_gene: TRBJ1-2
v_gene: TRBV5-6
CDR3aa: CASSLEQNYGYTF

j_gene: TRBJ2-3
v_gene: TRBV27
CDR3aa: CASGTSGGTDTQYF

j_gene: TRBJ2-7
v_gene: TRBV7-9
CDR3aa: CASSLGYTGGREQYF

j_gene: TRBJ2-1
v_gene: TRBV28
CDR3aa: CATGRGPYNEQFF

j_gene: TRBJ2-7
v_gene: TRBV4-3
CDR3aa: CASSQDLAGGYEQYF

j_gene: TRBJ1-5
v_gene: TRBV29-1
CDR3aa: CSVEDPTGHQPQHF

j_gene: TRBJ2-3
v_gene: TRBV3-1/TRBV3-2
CDR3aa: CASSQDGRSWVAGFTDTQYF

j_gene: TRBJ2-7
v_gene: TRBV13
CDR3aa: CASSLVDRRNEQYF

j_gene: TRBJ1-1
v_gene: TRBV7-9
CDR3aa: CASSSTRRPGAEAFF

j_gene: TRBJ2-7
v_gene: TRBV7-9
CDR3aa: CAIRLPGLIYEQYF

j_gene: TRBJ2-7
v_gene: TRBV30
CDR3aa: CAWREDSYEQYF

j_gene: TRBJ1-2
v_gene: TRBV29-1
CDR3aa: CSVFGSLFDYGYTF

j_gene: TRBJ1-6
v_gene: TRBV9
CDR3aa: CASDGGAGSPLHF

j_gene: TRBJ1-4
v_gene: TRBV21-1
CDR3aa: CASTTSATGRRFNEKLFF

j_gene: TRBJ2-1
v_gene: TRBV6-5
CDR3aa: CASSYSRPGSNEQFF

j_gene: TRBJ2-7
v_gene: TRBV2
CDR3aa: CASSETGSYEQYF

j_gene: TRBJ2-7
v_gene: TRBV21-1
CDR3aa: CASSPLEGTSSYEQYF

j_gene: TRBJ2-7
v_gene: TRBV7-2
CDR3aa: CASSFFRSYEQYF